Detailed here is one T cell receptor beta chain. CDR1 and CDR2 from the germline V gene are MDHEN and SYDVKM. Trimming took 3 bases from V and 2 from J; bases not matched to a gene: 7. The CDR3 consists of 19 residues. Repertoires were generated with immunoSEQ multiplex PCR, while TCRdb's copy carries only in-frame clones and drops some. The repertoire holds around 20,000 clones, roughly four fifths seen once, with around 3.3% in the top ten. These data belong to a study of OX40 agonist ivuxolimab in advanced cancers. For the study at large: Three individuals attained partial responses, comprising one hepatocellular carcinoma case and two cutaneous melanoma cases.

This specimen was CD4+ or CD8+ T cells sorted from blood, taken in a trial of the OX40 agonist ivuxolimab. The receptor was derived from an adult with an advanced solid tumor such as melanoma, head and neck, liver or kidney cancer. The J gene is TRBJ2-1, the V gene TRBV28; 16 bases are shared with TRBD2. CDR3 in DNA: TGTGCCAGCAGTTTTTCGGGACTAGCGGGAGGGGTGGCCTACAATGAGCAGTTCTTC. Translating it yields CASSFSGLAGGVAYNEQFF.